This T cell receptor beta chain was sequenced in a study of response to subunit inactivated influenza vaccine. In TCRdb, the RT-PCR reads were re-called with MiXCR into one record per CDR3 protein. The top ten hold about 8% of the sample, which has 200,000 to 300,000 distinct CDR3 sequences, 9.5% to 15% seen once. The germline V gene has CDR1 MDHEN and CDR2 SYDVKM. V was cut by 6 bases and J by 3 bases, with 19 bases left in between. The length of the CDR3 is 16 residues. This specimen consisted of non-naive T cells sorted from PBMCs, obtained around two weeks before vaccination. The receptor comes from a man in his forties or fifties who received an inactivated influenza vaccine. This chain links TRBV28 with TRBJ2-3; possible D gene TRBD1, 5 bases. DNA of the CDR3: TGTGCCAGCAGAACAGCAGGGCGCCGTGGAACAGATACGCAGTATTTT. Protein product: CASRTAGRRGTDTQYF.